This TCR beta chain was recovered during a study of beta chain features in type 1 diabetes. Findings and caveats of the study: Researchers reported that naive, central memory and Treg TCRB repertoires appeared more similar in patients than in healthy donors. PCR might preferentially amplify shorter templates, equally in patients and controls.

A single heparinised draw of about 120 mL on average was taken per donor. Isolated RNA was reverse transcribed in full, so expressed TCRB transcripts were sequenced. Data came from immunoSEQ multiplex PCR; TCRdb stores just in-frame clones and leaves some out. The profile covers nearly 250,000 clones, with 55% to 70% appearing a single time and about 0.051% taken by the ten largest. V gave up 5 bases and J gave up 5 bases; unmatched junction bases: 8. Per germline, CDR1 SEHNR and CDR2 FQNEAQ (reference sequence). The CDR3 covers 14 residues. For this clone: Its antigen is not identified.

Sequencing was done on a sample of naive CD4+ T cells from blood. The receptor comes from a man aged 25 to 45 in good health. The chain couples TRBV7-9 to TRBJ2-7, with TRBD1 identical over 8 bases. In nucleotides, the CDR3 is TGTGCCAGCAGCCTCGGACAGGGAGGCGACGAGCAGTACTTC. Its protein is CASSLGQGGDEQYF. Looking up the rest from reference TRBV7-9 and TRBJ2-7 gives the full variable domain: DTGVSQNPRHKITKRGQNVTFRCDPISEHNRLYWYRQTLGQGPEFLTYFQNEAQLEKSRLLSDRFSAERPKGSFSTLEIQRTEQGDSAMYLCASSLGQGGDEQYFGPGTRLTVT.